The 17 T cell receptor beta chains presented below share a single source sample, sequenced in a study of T-cell reconstitution after alpha-beta-depleted transplantation in children. Unique molecular identifiers were incorporated into the prepared TCRbeta library. TCRdb re-called the PCR reads with MiXCR, one entry per CDR3 protein. This table has about 540,000 distinct CDR3 sequences, around 16% appearing once. Sequenced material: PBMCs from the stem cell graft donor, taken from the stem cell graft. Every receptor here comes from a human donor who donated a stem cell graft to a child with acute lymphoblastic leukemia.

The J gene is TRBJ2-1, the V gene TRBV5-1; a possible D gene is TRBD2 (5 bases). This CDR3 is built from 15 residues. Germline CDR1 is SGHRS and CDR2 is YFSETQ. Deletions cut 1 base from V and 1 base from J, with 9 bases between. Written as DNA, the CDR3 is TGCGCCAGCAGCTTGACGGACTTATCCTACAATGAGCAGTTCTTC. Translated: CASSLTDLSYNEQFF. Variable domain in full (rest from reference TRBV5-1 and TRBJ2-1): KAGVTQTPRYLIKTRGQQVTLSCSPISGHRSVSWYQQTPGQGLQFLFEYFSETQRNKGNFPGRFSGRQFSNSRSEMNVSTLELGDSALYLCASSLTDLSYNEQFFGPGTRLTVL.

The chain recombines TRBV18 with TRBJ2-1, with TRBD2 matching over 12 bases. Per the germline V gene, CDR1 is KGHSH and CDR2 is LQKENI. This CDR3 has 18 residues. V was pared by 4 bases and J by 0 bases, with 7 bases of the junction left unmatched. The CDR3, as DNA: TGTGCCAGCTCACGACAACTAGCGGGAGGCTCCTCCTACAATGAGCAGTTCTTC. The encoded protein is CASSRQLAGGSSYNEQFF.

This clonotype was recorded a few times. The rearrangement links TRBV3-1 to TRBJ2-1; 9 bases fit TRBD2. Germline values: CDR1 LGHDT, CDR2 YNNKEL (reference sequence). The CDR3 consists of 21 residues. V lost 0 bases to trimming and J lost 4 bases; unmatched junction nucleotides: 19. The CDR3 nucleotides are TGTGCCAGCAGCCAAGAGATTATCGAGCGGGAGGCCAGCATTTTATACAATGAGCAGTTCTTC. It yields the protein CASSQEIIEREASILYNEQFF.

This clonotype has more than one count but fewer than ten. The rearrangement uses TRBV7-9 and TRBJ2-1, with 8 bases matching TRBD1. CDR3 length: 15 residues. CDR1 is SEHNR and CDR2 is FQNEAQ in the germline V gene (reference sequence). V lost 6 bases, J lost 6 bases, and 10 bases stayed unmatched. Here the CDR3 reads CASRGLGQGRNEQFF. The CDR3 nucleotides are TGTGCCAGCAGAGGGCTAGGACAGGGTCGCAATGAGCAGTTCTTC.

This CDR3 is CASSQDRHEQYF. CDR3 coding DNA: TGTGCCAGCAGCCAAGACCGACACGAGCAGTACTTC. The chain recombines TRBV4-2 with TRBJ2-7; D not certain. Germline values: CDR1 LGHNA, CDR2 YNFKEQ. The CDR3 loop spans 12 amino acids. V was cut by 0 bases and J by 5 bases, with 5 bases left in between.

The V gene is TRBV3-1, the J gene TRBJ2-7, with a possible D match to TRBD2 (5 bases). CDR1 is LGHDT and CDR2 is YNNKEL in the germline V gene (reference sequence). V dropped 3 bases and J dropped 0 bases, with 9 bases sitting between them. The CDR3 has 14 amino acids. The CDR3 nucleotides read TGTGCCAGCAGCCAGGGAGACTTCTCCTACGAGCAGTACTTC. It encodes CASSQGDFSYEQYF.

The chain has TRBV7-8 and TRBJ2-1, with TRBD2 as a possible D gene (6 bases). Germline V CDR1 and CDR2: SGHVS, FQNEAQ. CDR3 size: 15 residues. The V end lost 5 bases, the J end lost 5 bases, and 16 bases lay between the germline ends. CDR3 sequence (DNA): TGTGCCAGCAGCGTCCGGGACTGGCCAAACAATGAGCAGTTCTTC. Amino acids: CASSVRDWPNNEQFF.

The chain has TRBV20-1 and TRBJ1-6, with TRBD1 identical over 10 bases. The CDR3 is 16 amino acids. Germline CDR1 and CDR2: DFQATT and SNEGSKA (reference sequence). V lost 3 bases, J lost 6 bases, and 8 bases stayed unmatched. The CDR3 bases are TGCAGTGCTAGTGAGGGACAGGGGTTGTTTAATTCACCCCTCCACTTT. Protein product: CSASEGQGLFNSPLHF.

At least ten counts were recorded for this clonotype. The gene calls are TRBV5-5 and TRBJ2-7, with 10 bases aligning to TRBD1. The CDR3 spans 15 residues. Trimming at V came to 4 bases and at J to 4 bases, leaving 8 bases not matched to a gene. In germline, CDR1 is SGHKS, CDR2 YYEKEE (reference sequence). The CDR3 bases are TGTGCCAGCAGCAGAGAGCCGGGACAGGGGTACGAGCAGTACTTC. Translated, it gives CASSREPGQGYEQYF.

The CDR3 region is CASSSRTSGPSSYNEQFF. Here the CDR3 DNA reads TGTGCCAGCAGCTCCCGGACTAGCGGGCCAAGCTCCTACAATGAGCAGTTCTTC. The chain is built from TRBV11-2 and TRBJ2-1; 11 nucleotides line up with TRBD2. In germline, CDR1 is SGHAT, CDR2 FQNNGV. The CDR3 runs to 18 residues. The ends lost 4 bases at V and 0 bases at J; junction bases unmatched: 8.

This clonotype turned up a few times. The chain has TRBV27 and TRBJ1-1; D ambiguous. The CDR3 extends over 14 amino acids. Trimming removed 6 bases from V and 8 bases from J, with 19 bases in between. Per germline, CDR1 MNHEY and CDR2 SMNVEV (reference sequence). The CDR3 nucleotides are TGTGCCAGCAGCCTGGACGGCGTCGTTTACGAAGCTTTCTTT. As protein: CASSLDGVVYEAFF.

This clonotype was detected only a few times. The rearrangement links TRBV29-1 to TRBJ2-7; either TRBD1 or TRBD2 may fit D (5 bases each). This CDR3 spans 15 amino acids. Trimming left V 1 base short and J 0 bases short, with 13 bases between. Germline lookup yields CDR1 SQVTM and CDR2 ANQGSEA. The CDR3 sequence is CSVEGSRESSYEQYF. The CDR3 DNA follows: TGCAGCGTTGAAGGTAGCAGGGAGAGCTCCTACGAGCAGTACTTC.

The rearrangement links TRBV4-1 to TRBJ2-7; D is uncertain. Trimming took off 1 base at V and 6 bases at J, with 13 bases between the two ends. Germline CDR1 and CDR2: MGHRA and YSYEKL. This CDR3 contains 14 residues. The CDR3, as DNA: TGCGCCAGCAGCCAAGTATTAGGCGTCGGCGAGCAGTACTTC. Translated: CASSQVLGVGEQYF.

This clonotype has just one count. The chain couples TRBV7-7 to TRBJ2-5, with D tentatively TRBD1 (6 bases). In germline, CDR1 is SSHAT, CDR2 FNYEAQ (reference sequence). Trimming removed 2 bases from V and 3 bases from J, with 22 bases in between. The CDR3 has 18 residues. The CDR3 region is CASSLCYPGFRTEETQYF. CDR3 DNA sequence: TGTGCCAGCAGCTTATGTTATCCCGGGTTCCGGACAGAAGAGACCCAGTACTTC.

The rearrangement joins TRBV20-1 to TRBJ1-2; 9 nucleotides align to TRBD1. This CDR3 has 14 residues. After removal of 3 bases from V and 4 bases from J, the junction contained 6 bases not matched to a gene. Germline assignment: CDR1 DFQATT and CDR2 SNEGSKA (reference sequence). The CDR3 here is CSARPGQGGYGYTF. CDR3 DNA sequence: TGCAGTGCTAGGCCGGGACAGGGAGGCTATGGCTACACCTTC.

The chain joins TRBV18 to TRBJ2-7; 8 bases match TRBD1. CDR3 length: 15 residues. V trimming: 3 bases; J trimming: 2 bases; junction bases outside the gene matches: 6. Germline V CDR1 and CDR2: KGHSH, LQKENI. Here the CDR3 reads CASSPGTGGAYEQYF. The CDR3 DNA reads TGTGCCAGCTCACCGGGAACAGGGGGAGCCTACGAGCAGTACTTC.

This clonotype has a handful of counts. The J gene is TRBJ1-6, the V gene TRBV20-1, with TRBD1 identical over 9 bases. The germline CDR1 and CDR2 sequences are DFQATT and SNEGSKA (reference sequence). V shed 5 bases and J 9 bases; nucleotides not matched to a gene: 11. The CDR3 length is 15 residues. In nucleotides, the CDR3 is TGCAGTGCTTTCCGGAGGGACAGGGTCACTTCACCCCTCCACTTT. Its translation: CSAFRRDRVTSPLHF.